This T cell receptor (beta chain) is from a study of T cell clonotyping in hematopoietic cell transplantation. General observations from the study: CD4 and CD8 repertoire contributions could not be separated without sorting. Broader posttransplant TCR repertoire diversity was predicted by graft donor and pretransplant recipient Inverse Simpson Index values. At the given depth, recipient repertoires were over 95% de novo clonotypes.

To note about this clone: The antigen remains undetermined.

The protocol was immunoSEQ multiplex PCR, while the TCRdb copy is restricted to in-frame clones and leaves out a portion. The table lists 60,000 to 75,000 clones, roughly 94% of them singletons, with around 1.5% in the top ten. CDR3 length: 16 residues. V lost 2 bases to trimming and J lost 5 bases, with 15 bases between them. CDR1 MDHEN and CDR2 SYDVKM come from the germline V gene. The clonotype originates from a man aged 50-59 years in good health. Some clones in this sample may be carry-over from other donors' samples. The chain uses TRBV28 and TRBJ1-4, with unresolved D. The specimen was peripheral blood mononuclear cells. The CDR3, as DNA: TGTGCCAGCAGTTTACGCTCCGGACGGGTGAATGAAAAACTGTTTTTT. Residues: CASSLRSGRVNEKLFF.